This T cell receptor (beta chain) appears in the sequencing data of a study of neurological immune-mediated disorders (dated by TCRdb to the late 2010s). Notes on the research overall: Among the approximately 34 multiple sclerosis patients, relapsing-remitting MS accounted for about 31 and secondary progressive MS accounted for 3. Peripheral blood TCR-beta repertoires from HTLV-I-associated myelopathy (HAM/TSP) patients, multiple sclerosis patients and healthy controls were compared by UMI-based sequencing. The 106 TCR-beta libraries covered PBMC samples along with longitudinal samples, technical triplicates, and paired sorted CD4+ and CD8+ T-cell subsets. The cohort included roughly 71 subjects: about 15 with HAM/TSP, about 34 with multiple sclerosis, and some 20 healthy controls.

Results the study describes overall, beyond this receptor: In phylogenetic analysis, the repertoires of 18 of 34 MS patients grouped into a cluster of related CDR3 sequences, which suggests a possible signature at the repertoire level. No clinical or MRI features were associated with the MS cluster, and the authors said that larger cohorts are needed. TCR clonal expansion was highest in HAM/TSP patients and lowest in MS patients, with MS patients falling below even healthy controls. No identical CDR3 amino acid sequences were found to be shared among expanded clones across subjects, suggesting that TCR-beta repertoires were private in all groups.

By share, this clonotype ranks as medium-sized (0.01 to 0.1%). It lacks a known antigen. Nothing much larger sits one base from this clone, and base qualities are not available. Unsorted PBMC libraries were generated from 2 million PBMCs stored in RNAlater at -80 °C until RNA extraction. Multiple sclerosis patients were enrolled in a US clinical protocol evaluating disease progression by magnetic resonance imaging. PBMCs were separated from peripheral blood using Ficoll-Hypaque density gradient centrifugation and then cryopreserved in liquid nitrogen. Measured from the cysteine to the phenylalanine, the CDR3 is 14 residues long. Solely the CDR3 DNA is kept, with 42 bases framed from the first base. The V end loses 0 bases and the J end loses 6 bases, and a stretch of 11 bases separates them. CDR1 and CDR2, per the germline V gene, are SGHRS and YFSETQ. cDNA synthesis used template-switch 5'RACE with a primer carrying a 10-nucleotide random unique molecular identifier tagging each TCR transcript. Each sequencing run produced over 170 million TCR-beta sequences covering 15-18 subjects. The RNeasy kit was used for extraction of total RNA. The KAPA Real-time Library Amplification kit was used to amplify TCR-beta VDJ regions with primers targeting the TCR constant region and the 5'RACE anchor. Sample indexes and Illumina adaptors were added in a first PCR, and a second PCR then increased library yield. After Ampure bead purification, the TCR product of roughly 650 bp was size-selected on a 2% E-gel SizeSelection system. Before pooling, library quality was checked on a Bioanalyzer, concentration was measured with Qubit, and libraries were quantified with the Kapa Library Quantification kit. Libraries were sequenced paired-end 2 x 150 bp on an Illumina HiSeq 2500. To increase sequence diversity, roughly 23-30% phiX was spiked into each library pool. Per the source publication's procedure: The UMI-based MiGEC pipeline processed quality-filtered reads and removed over 80% of raw TCR sequences during error correction. IMGT germline references were used for alignment of VDJ genes, and clonotypes were defined by a unique CDR3 amino acid sequence together with V-J genes. Clonal expansion, Shannon diversity and CDR3 relatedness were evaluated with VDJtools (CalcPairwiseDistances, ClusterSamples), while phylogenetic trees were built in CLCbio workbench. Clones with at least 8 unique UMIs were defined as expanded, with this threshold being based on coefficient-of-variation modelling across technical triplicates. Through fastp at Q25 and MiXCR, TCRdb rebuilt clones from the public reads, retaining in-frame beta chains. Records with the same CDR3 protein are collapsed into one entry carrying the most frequent genes and DNA. None of the V and J calls come from the authors' own analysis; TCRdb made them. Recorded for this sample are 20,000 to 30,000 distinct CDR3 sequences; over 2% of them occurred a single time. Together, the top ten hold roughly 2.1% of the sample.

The V and J genes are TRBV5-1 and TRBJ2-3; a confident D gene designation cannot be given. The receptor was derived from a woman in her forties or fifties with multiple sclerosis. Sequencing was performed on PBMCs. The nucleotide sequence is TGCGCCAGCAGCTTGGATGGGCAACTGGATACGCAGTATTTT. Its amino acids are CASSLDGQLDTQYF.